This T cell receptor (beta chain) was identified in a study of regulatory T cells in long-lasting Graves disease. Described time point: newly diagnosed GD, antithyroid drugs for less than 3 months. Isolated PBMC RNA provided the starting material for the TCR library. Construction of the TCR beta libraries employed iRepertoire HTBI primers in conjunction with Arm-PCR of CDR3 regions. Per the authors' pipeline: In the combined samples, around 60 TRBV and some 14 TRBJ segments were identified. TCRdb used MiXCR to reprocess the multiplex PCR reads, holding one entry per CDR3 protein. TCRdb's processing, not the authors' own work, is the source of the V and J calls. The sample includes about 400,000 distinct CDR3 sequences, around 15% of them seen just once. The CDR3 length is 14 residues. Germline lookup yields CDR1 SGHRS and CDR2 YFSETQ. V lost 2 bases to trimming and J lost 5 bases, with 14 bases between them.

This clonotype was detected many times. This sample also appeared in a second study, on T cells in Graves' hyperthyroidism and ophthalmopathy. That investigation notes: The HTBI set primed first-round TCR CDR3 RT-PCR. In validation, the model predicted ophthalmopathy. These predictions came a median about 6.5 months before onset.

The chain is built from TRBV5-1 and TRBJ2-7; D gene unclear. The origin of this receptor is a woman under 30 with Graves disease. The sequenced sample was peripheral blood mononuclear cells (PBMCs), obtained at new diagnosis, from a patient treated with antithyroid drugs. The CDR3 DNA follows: TGCGCCAGCAGCTTTAGACCCGCGGCGGACGAGCAGTACTTC. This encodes CASSFRPAADEQYF.